Only a few counts were recorded for the clone carrying this T cell receptor (beta chain). The target antigen is unknown. The entry originates in a study of naive and memory T cell subsets. General study findings and limits: Gini index rose across naive, CM, EM and EMRA in CD4 and CD8.

An equimolar mix of two oligonucleotides served as the beta constant-region primer for TRBC1 and TRBC2. An oligonucleotide with the SP2 primer and a 12-nucleotide UMI was ligated to the cDNA 3' end. Nested alpha and beta constant-region primers with the SP2 primer drove four PCR rounds on ligated cDNA. TCRdb reprocessed the UMI-ligation and nested PCR reads via MiXCR and lists one record per CDR3 protein. The data contain approximately 27,000 distinct CDR3 sequences, roughly 10% of them singletons. CDR3 length: 12 residues. Per germline, CDR1 DFQATT and CDR2 SNEGSKA (reference sequence). J lost 12 bases, V lost 5 bases, and 6 bases had no gene match.

V gene TRBV20-1 combines with J gene TRBJ2-1; 11 bases line up with TRBD1. The clonotype was recovered from a human donor in good health. Sample: effector memory CD4+ T cells from blood. Sample subset: effector memory, CD45RA- CD27-. The CDR3 reads CSAVRDRGTQFF. DNA of the CDR3: TGCAGTGCTGTCCGGGACAGGGGGACGCAGTTCTTC.